This TCR beta chain comes out of a study of vaccination and CD4 T cells after COVID-19. Treatment here: roughly 10-day PBMC culture with coronavirus spike peptide pools or control peptides (ViraFEST assay). With around 9.4 ug/ml peptide pools and approximately 10 IU/ml IL-2, PBMCs were cultured at some 2 million per well. Cultured CD4+ T-cell DNA underwent Oncomine TCR Beta short-read sequencing. One entry per CDR3 protein results from TCRdb running MiXCR on the PCR reads. The sample lists some 21,000 distinct CDR3 sequences; approximately 40% were seen once. As regards this clonotype: The target antigen is unknown.

Trimming shortened V by 5 bases and J by 4 bases, and 23 bases separated the two germline ends. Germline CDR1 is MNHNS and CDR2 is SASEGT. CDR3 length equals 17 residues. The input for sequencing was CD4+ T cells from blood, cultured in vitro, taken before SARS-CoV-2 vaccination. The gene calls are TRBV6-1 and TRBJ2-5, with D perhaps TRBD1 or TRBD2 (5 bases each). The sequence derives from a human donor who received a COVID-19 vaccine. CDR3 sequence reads: CASSPLGARQLGETQYF. The CDR3 DNA is TGTGCCAGCAGTCCCCTCGGGGCGCGGCAGCTTGGAGAGACCCAGTACTTC.